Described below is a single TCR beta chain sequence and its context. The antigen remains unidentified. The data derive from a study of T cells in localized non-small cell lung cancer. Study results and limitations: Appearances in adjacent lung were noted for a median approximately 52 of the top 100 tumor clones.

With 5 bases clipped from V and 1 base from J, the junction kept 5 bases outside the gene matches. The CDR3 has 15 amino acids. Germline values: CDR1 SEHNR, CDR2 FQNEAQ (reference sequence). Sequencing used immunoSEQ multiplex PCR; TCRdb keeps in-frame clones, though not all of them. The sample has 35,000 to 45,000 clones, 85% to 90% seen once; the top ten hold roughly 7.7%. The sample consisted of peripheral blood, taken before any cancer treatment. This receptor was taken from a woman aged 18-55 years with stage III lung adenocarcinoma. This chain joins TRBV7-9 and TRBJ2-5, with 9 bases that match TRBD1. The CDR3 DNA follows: TGTGCCAGCAGCGCCCTGGACAGGGGCCAAGAGACCCAGTACTTC. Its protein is CASSALDRGQETQYF. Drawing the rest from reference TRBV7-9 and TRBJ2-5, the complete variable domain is DTGVSQNPRHKITKRGQNVTFRCDPISEHNRLYWYRQTLGQGPEFLTYFQNEAQLEKSRLLSDRFSAERPKGSFSTLEIQRTEQGDSAMYLCASSALDRGQETQYFGPGTRLLVL.